Listed below are T cell receptor beta chains from one sample, sequenced in a study of PD-1 blockade in mismatch repair-deficient tumors. The table came from immunoSEQ multiplex PCR; TCRdb's copy has only in-frame clones and leaves some out. This table holds 55,000 to 85,000 clones, roughly 80% found once. The sample consisted of peripheral blood, taken 2 weeks after starting pembrolizumab. The receptor source for this set is an adult with mismatch repair-deficient cancer. CDR3s include the opening cysteine and the closing phenylalanine or tryptophan. Each record gives: D gene, J gene, V gene, clone size, CDR3 protein, CDR3 DNA. The D gene is left open where the match is weak. Rows give clone size only sometimes, using once, few, many, or a class for an expanded clone.

D gene: NA
J gene: TRBJ2-3
V gene: TRBV6-4
clone size: NA
CDR3 protein: CASSREMGKDTQYF
CDR3 DNA: TGTGCCAGTTCCCGGGAGATGGGTAAAGATACGCAGTATTTT

D gene: NA
J gene: TRBJ2-3
V gene: TRBV5-4
clone size: few
CDR3 protein: CASSLVGEADTQYF
CDR3 DNA: TGTGCCAGCAGCTTGGTAGGGGAAGCAGATACGCAGTATTTT

D gene: NA
J gene: TRBJ2-1
V gene: TRBV27
clone size: NA
CDR3 protein: CASSSGADEQFF
CDR3 DNA: TGTGCCAGCAGTTCCGGAGCGGATGAGCAGTTCTTC

D gene: NA
J gene: TRBJ2-1
V gene: TRBV9
clone size: NA
CDR3 protein: CASSGTIDEQFF
CDR3 DNA: TGTGCCAGCAGCGGGACAATAGATGAGCAGTTCTTC

D gene: TRBD1
J gene: TRBJ2-7
V gene: TRBV2
clone size: few
CDR3 protein: CASTTGDVYEQYF
CDR3 DNA: TGTGCCAGCACAACAGGGGACGTCTACGAGCAGTACTTC

D gene: TRBD2
J gene: TRBJ2-2
V gene: TRBV5-4
clone size: NA
CDR3 protein: CASSQREGSGELFF
CDR3 DNA: TGTGCCAGCAGCCAGCGGGAGGGCTCCGGGGAGCTGTTTTTT

D gene: NA
J gene: TRBJ1-4
V gene: TRBV6-1
clone size: once
CDR3 protein: CAVREGGNEKLFF
CDR3 DNA: TGTGCCGTCCGAGAAGGGGGAAATGAAAAACTGTTTTTT

D gene: TRBD2
J gene: TRBJ2-3
V gene: TRBV5-4
clone size: NA
CDR3 protein: CASSSLAGSTDTQYF
CDR3 DNA: TGTGCCAGCAGCTCTCTAGCGGGCAGCACAGATACGCAGTATTTT

D gene: NA
J gene: TRBJ2-5
V gene: TRBV5-5
clone size: NA
CDR3 protein: CASRNPGVETQYF
CDR3 DNA: TGTGCCAGCAGGAATCCCGGGGTGGAGACCCAGTACTTC

D gene: TRBD2
J gene: TRBJ2-1
V gene: TRBV9
clone size: NA
CDR3 protein: CASSVEGTSRYEQFF
CDR3 DNA: TGTGCCAGCAGCGTAGAGGGGACTAGTAGGTATGAGCAGTTCTTC

D gene: NA
J gene: TRBJ2-7
V gene: TRBV5-4
clone size: NA
CDR3 protein: CASGLDPPPNIDEQYF
CDR3 DNA: TGTGCCAGCGGACTCGATCCGCCTCCCAATATCGACGAGCAGTACTTC

D gene: NA
J gene: TRBJ2-7
V gene: TRBV7-3
clone size: NA
CDR3 protein: CASSLQATGEQYF
CDR3 DNA: TGTGCCAGCAGCTTACAAGCGACTGGCGAGCAGTACTTC

D gene: NA
J gene: TRBJ2-5
V gene: TRBV11-1
clone size: once
CDR3 protein: CASSLDSGTVETQYF
CDR3 DNA: TGTGCCAGCAGCTTAGATTCTGGTACGGTGGAGACCCAGTACTTC

D gene: NA
J gene: TRBJ2-7
V gene: TRBV30
clone size: NA
CDR3 protein: CAWSVTDYEQYF
CDR3 DNA: TGTGCCTGGAGTGTAACTGACTACGAGCAGTACTTC

D gene: NA
J gene: TRBJ1-4
V gene: TRBV4-2
clone size: few
CDR3 protein: CASSQDRSNEKLFF
CDR3 DNA: TGTGCCAGCAGCCAGGACAGATCTAATGAAAAACTGTTTTTT

D gene: NA
J gene: TRBJ2-7
V gene: TRBV6-5
clone size: NA
CDR3 protein: CASSYGQAGYEQYF
CDR3 DNA: TGTGCCAGCAGTTACGGGCAGGCGGGCTACGAGCAGTACTTC

D gene: NA
J gene: TRBJ1-1
V gene: TRBV19
clone size: NA
CDR3 protein: CASSIGRNTEAFF
CDR3 DNA: TGTGCCAGTAGTATTGGCCGGAACACTGAAGCTTTCTTT

D gene: NA
J gene: TRBJ2-2
V gene: TRBV18
clone size: NA
CDR3 protein: CASSPAGAAGTGELFF
CDR3 DNA: TGTGCCAGCTCACCCGCGGGGGCGGCTGGAACCGGGGAGCTGTTTTTT

D gene: NA
J gene: TRBJ1-2
V gene: TRBV19
clone size: once
CDR3 protein: CASSINRDGPVNGYTF
CDR3 DNA: TGTGCCAGTAGTATTAACAGGGACGGACCTGTAAATGGCTACACCTTC

D gene: NA
J gene: TRBJ1-3
V gene: TRBV5-4
clone size: NA
CDR3 protein: CASSTDFSSGNTIYF
CDR3 DNA: TGTGCCAGCAGCACGGACTTCAGCTCTGGAAACACCATATATTTT

D gene: NA
J gene: TRBJ1-5
V gene: TRBV7-8
clone size: few
CDR3 protein: CASSLAQSNQPQHF
CDR3 DNA: TGTGCCAGCAGCTTAGCACAGAGCAATCAGCCCCAGCATTTT

D gene: TRBD2
J gene: TRBJ2-1
V gene: TRBV7-2
clone size: NA
CDR3 protein: CASSPQSGRAANEQFF
CDR3 DNA: TGTGCCAGCAGCCCACAAAGCGGGAGGGCCGCGAATGAGCAGTTCTTC

D gene: NA
J gene: TRBJ1-1
V gene: TRBV18
clone size: NA
CDR3 protein: CASSPRKDTEAFF
CDR3 DNA: TGTGCCAGCTCCCCCAGGAAGGACACTGAAGCTTTCTTT

D gene: NA
J gene: TRBJ2-5
V gene: TRBV29-1
clone size: NA
CDR3 protein: CSVDYQETQYF
CDR3 DNA: TGCAGCGTTGACTACCAAGAGACCCAGTACTTC

D gene: TRBD2
J gene: TRBJ2-2
V gene: TRBV11-3
clone size: few
CDR3 protein: CASSPSGSNTGELFF
CDR3 DNA: TGTGCCAGCAGCCCTAGCGGGAGTAACACCGGGGAGCTGTTTTTT

D gene: NA
J gene: TRBJ1-2
V gene: TRBV18
clone size: once
CDR3 protein: CASSSAGITWTNYGYTF
CDR3 DNA: TGTGCCAGCTCAAGCGCAGGGATAACGTGGACTAACTATGGCTACACCTTC

D gene: NA
J gene: TRBJ2-1
V gene: TRBV7-6
clone size: NA
CDR3 protein: CASSLFSNEQFF
CDR3 DNA: TGTGCCAGCAGCTTATTTAGCAATGAGCAGTTCTTC

D gene: TRBD2
J gene: TRBJ2-2
V gene: TRBV25-1
clone size: NA
CDR3 protein: CASSAAGTSGYTGELFF
CDR3 DNA: TGTGCCAGCAGTGCCGCCGGGACTAGCGGCTACACCGGGGAGCTGTTTTTT

D gene: NA
J gene: TRBJ1-2
V gene: TRBV27
clone size: NA
CDR3 protein: CASSLSIGAWGQTYGYTF
CDR3 DNA: TGTGCCAGCAGTTTATCGATTGGGGCTTGGGGTCAGACCTATGGCTACACCTTC

D gene: NA
J gene: TRBJ2-7
V gene: TRBV27
clone size: NA
CDR3 protein: CASSLSLGYEQYF
CDR3 DNA: TGTGCCAGCAGTTTATCTCTCGGGTACGAGCAGTACTTC

D gene: NA
J gene: TRBJ1-1
V gene: TRBV10-3
clone size: NA
CDR3 protein: CAIRLTANTEAFF
CDR3 DNA: TGTGCCATCAGGCTGACGGCGAACACTGAAGCTTTCTTT

D gene: NA
J gene: TRBJ2-5
V gene: TRBV7-6
clone size: NA
CDR3 protein: CASSSTMGRVETQYF
CDR3 DNA: TGTGCCAGCAGCTCCACGATGGGCAGGGTAGAGACCCAGTACTTC

D gene: NA
J gene: TRBJ2-7
V gene: TRBV5-5
clone size: NA
CDR3 protein: CASSPQTSYEQYF
CDR3 DNA: TGTGCCAGCAGCCCGCAGACTAGCTACGAGCAGTACTTC

D gene: NA
J gene: TRBJ2-7
V gene: TRBV7-2
clone size: NA
CDR3 protein: CASSLEDEQYF
CDR3 DNA: TGTGCCAGCAGCTTAGAAGACGAGCAGTACTTC

D gene: NA
J gene: TRBJ1-4
V gene: TRBV7-2
clone size: NA
CDR3 protein: CASSLVGGTALGKLFF
CDR3 DNA: TGTGCCAGCAGCTTAGTGGGTGGGACGGCCCTCGGAAAACTGTTTTTT

D gene: NA
J gene: TRBJ2-4
V gene: TRBV18
clone size: NA
CDR3 protein: CASSPGGQTKNIQYF
CDR3 DNA: TGTGCCAGCTCACCAGGTGGTCAGACCAAAAACATTCAGTACTTC

D gene: NA
J gene: TRBJ1-2
V gene: TRBV28
clone size: NA
CDR3 protein: CASRDRGGGWVYGYTF
CDR3 DNA: TGTGCCAGCAGAGATAGAGGCGGGGGGTGGGTCTATGGCTACACCTTC

D gene: TRBD2
J gene: TRBJ2-5
V gene: TRBV7-9
clone size: NA
CDR3 protein: CAILSGSQETQYF
CDR3 DNA: TGTGCCATCCTGAGCGGGAGCCAAGAGACCCAGTACTTC

D gene: NA
J gene: TRBJ2-5
V gene: TRBV30
clone size: NA
CDR3 protein: CAWSGADTKTQYF
CDR3 DNA: TGTGCCTGGAGTGGGGCGGACACAAAGACCCAGTACTTC

D gene: NA
J gene: TRBJ2-7
V gene: TRBV6-1
clone size: NA
CDR3 protein: CASNGQSRSSYEQYF
CDR3 DNA: TGTGCCAGCAACGGACAGTCGAGGAGCTCCTACGAGCAGTACTTC

D gene: TRBD1
J gene: TRBJ1-5
V gene: TRBV19
clone size: NA
CDR3 protein: CASSRQGQGVRQPQHF
CDR3 DNA: TGTGCCAGTAGTAGGCAGGGACAGGGGGTGAGGCAGCCCCAGCATTTT

D gene: TRBD1
J gene: TRBJ1-2
V gene: TRBV11-3
clone size: NA
CDR3 protein: CASSLGPGGQDYGYTF
CDR3 DNA: TGTGCCAGCAGCTTGGGTCCAGGGGGGCAGGACTATGGCTACACCTTC

D gene: NA
J gene: TRBJ2-5
V gene: TRBV11-3
clone size: NA
CDR3 protein: CASSPRRGKETQYF
CDR3 DNA: TGTGCCAGCAGCCCTCGCAGGGGAAAAGAGACCCAGTACTTC

D gene: NA
J gene: TRBJ2-7
V gene: TRBV2
clone size: NA
CDR3 protein: CASSILEGMNEQYF
CDR3 DNA: TGTGCCAGCTCCATCCTGGAGGGGATGAACGAGCAGTACTTC

D gene: NA
J gene: TRBJ2-5
V gene: TRBV4-1
clone size: NA
CDR3 protein: CASSQDQNQETQYF
CDR3 DNA: TGCGCCAGCAGCCAAGATCAGAACCAAGAGACCCAGTACTTC

D gene: NA
J gene: TRBJ2-1
V gene: TRBV15
clone size: NA
CDR3 protein: CATSSVPGPRPFNEQFF
CDR3 DNA: TGTGCCACCAGCAGTGTACCTGGGCCTAGGCCTTTCAATGAGCAGTTCTTC

D gene: NA
J gene: TRBJ1-5
V gene: TRBV18
clone size: NA
CDR3 protein: CASSPGQNQPQHF
CDR3 DNA: TGTGCCAGCTCACCCGGACAGAATCAGCCCCAGCATTTT

D gene: TRBD1
J gene: TRBJ1-4
V gene: TRBV5-6
clone size: few
CDR3 protein: CASSFGQGTEKLFF
CDR3 DNA: TGTGCCAGCAGCTTTGGACAGGGTACTGAAAAACTGTTTTTT

D gene: NA
J gene: TRBJ1-2
V gene: TRBV6-5
clone size: NA
CDR3 protein: CASSFLAGGYTF
CDR3 DNA: TGTGCCAGCAGTTTCCTCGCAGGTGGCTACACCTTC

D gene: NA
J gene: TRBJ2-3
V gene: TRBV9
clone size: once
CDR3 protein: CASGSSTDTQYF
CDR3 DNA: TGTGCTAGCGGATCCAGCACAGATACGCAGTATTTT

D gene: TRBD1
J gene: TRBJ1-2
V gene: TRBV28
clone size: NA
CDR3 protein: CTSIEQGVEFVYGYTF
CDR3 DNA: TGTACCAGCATCGAGCAGGGGGTCGAATTTGTCTATGGCTACACCTTC

D gene: NA
J gene: TRBJ2-5
V gene: TRBV28
clone size: NA
CDR3 protein: CASSSLGGRWETQYF
CDR3 DNA: TGTGCCAGCAGTTCCCTGGGGGGTAGGTGGGAGACCCAGTACTTC

D gene: NA
J gene: TRBJ1-2
V gene: TRBV30
clone size: NA
CDR3 protein: CAWSSGGYTF
CDR3 DNA: TGTGCCTGGAGTTCCGGCGGCTACACCTTC

D gene: NA
J gene: TRBJ1-3
V gene: TRBV5-6
clone size: NA
CDR3 protein: CASSFRALATGNTIYF
CDR3 DNA: TGTGCCAGCAGCTTTCGGGCCCTGGCCACTGGAAACACCATATATTTT